This TCR beta chain was captured by sequencing in a study of metastatic and nonmetastatic thyroid tumors. Study as a whole: Repertoires from blood and tumor or nodule tissue of malignant and benign thyroid patients were compared.

The study's findings and limits: Relative to benign nodules, malignant thyroid tumors were reportedly characterized by significantly elevated TCR beta diversity in blood and tumor.

Per the original data handling: The study built a papillary thyroid cancer distant-metastasis classifier from CDR3 differences across clinicopathological groups. TCRdb used MiXCR to call clones anew from the PCR reads. The V and J calls and clone size come from TCRdb's table, not from the authors' own analysis. The sample yields about 16,000 clones, roughly 24% seen once. Germline V lookup: CDR1 SGHRS, CDR2 YFSETQ. Trimming left V 4 bases short and J 2 bases short, with 12 bases between. The length of the CDR3 is 14 residues. Each patient came to thyroid surgery without any prior treatment (of any kind). On this clone itself: Its antigen remains unknown.

Sequenced input: adjacent normal tissue. The origin of this receptor is a female donor with papillary thyroid cancer or a benign thyroid nodule (not recorded which). Some clones in this sample may be carry-over from other donors' samples. The V gene is TRBV5-1, the J gene TRBJ1-2; D is ambiguous. CDR3: CASSRTDANYGYTF. The CDR3 DNA sequence: TGCGCCAGCAGCCGGACGGACGCCAACTATGGCTACACCTTC.